The 25 T cell receptor beta chains given below trace back to one sample, sequenced in a study of radiotherapy plus CTLA-4 blockade in lung cancer. Method: immunoSEQ multiplex PCR; TCRdb's copy keeps in-frame clones and lacks some. The sample has 45,000 to 55,000 clones, roughly 90% seen once. Sequencing used peripheral blood, obtained from a patient treated with radiotherapy plus ipilimumab. These receptors all come from a human donor with non-small cell lung cancer that progressed on radiotherapy plus ipilimumab. Some clones in this sample may be carry-over from other donors' samples.

V usage is TRBV11-3 and J usage is TRBJ2-1; TRBD2 matches 7 bases. The CDR3 has 16 amino acids. V was pared by 4 bases and J by 0 bases, with 6 bases of the junction left unmatched. From germline, CDR1 is SGHNT and CDR2 YENEEA. This CDR3 reads CASSSRTRSSYNEQFF. In DNA, the CDR3 is TGTGCCAGCAGCTCTCGGACTAGGAGCTCCTACAATGAGCAGTTCTTC.

This sequence joins TRBV5-1 and TRBJ2-1, with D perhaps TRBD2 (5 bases). CDR3 length: 14 amino acids. Per germline, CDR1 SGHRS and CDR2 YFSETQ. V lost 6 bases, J lost 5 bases, and 15 bases lay in between. CDR3 loop: CASMVDLGNNEQFF. DNA for the CDR3: TGCGCCAGCATGGTGGACTTGGGAAACAATGAGCAGTTCTTC.

This rearrangement joins TRBV19 to TRBJ1-1, with D maybe TRBD1 (6 bases). Trimming cost V 4 bases and J 3 bases, with 15 bases left between them. CDR1 LNHDA and CDR2 SQIVND come from the germline V gene (reference sequence). The CDR3 spans 15 residues. This CDR3 is CASSRTARSDTEAFF. The CDR3 DNA sequence: TGTGCCAGTAGTAGGACAGCCCGATCGGACACTGAAGCTTTCTTT.

This CDR3 is CSVRGQGITEAFF. The CDR3 coding sequence is TGCAGCGTTCGGGGACAGGGCATAACTGAAGCTTTCTTT. The chain has TRBV29-1 and TRBJ1-1; 9 bases agree with TRBD1. CDR3 size: 13 residues. With V trimmed by 5 bases and J by 5 bases, 6 bases remained unmatched. Per germline, CDR1 SQVTM and CDR2 ANQGSEA.

The V and J genes are TRBV5-6 and TRBJ1-5; possibly TRBD1 for D (6 bases). V was clipped by 4 bases and J by 3 bases, with 8 bases between them. Germline CDR1 SGHDT, CDR2 YYEEEE. CDR3 length: 13 residues. The CDR3 reads CASSGGINQPQHF. The DNA of the CDR3 is TGTGCCAGCAGCGGGGGCATCAATCAGCCCCAGCATTTT.

This clone qualifies as medium-sized. V and J are TRBV6-1 and TRBJ1-6; D might be TRBD1 (5 bases). Trimming removed 2 bases at V and 9 bases at J, with 8 bases between. CDR1 is MNHNS, CDR2 SASEGT, per germline. The CDR3 spans 13 residues. CDR3 region: CASSEMGLSPLHF. In DNA form, the CDR3 reads TGTGCCAGCAGTGAAATGGGGCTTTCACCCCTCCACTTT.

CDR3 amino acids: CASSPGTSGGYNEQFF. CDR3 bases: TGTGCCAGCAGCCCCGGGACTAGCGGGGGCTACAATGAGCAGTTCTTC. The V gene is TRBV9, the J gene TRBJ2-1, with 14 bases aligning to TRBD2. This CDR3 has 16 residues. V was clipped by 4 bases and J by 3 bases; unmatched bases: 3. Germline V gene data show CDR1 as SGDLS and CDR2 as YYNGEE.

V gene TRBV2 combines with J gene TRBJ1-2; unclear D gene. The CDR3 covers 11 residues. Germline assignment: CDR1 SNHLY and CDR2 FYNNEI. The V gene lost 2 bases and the J gene lost 12 bases, with 10 bases spanning the gap. As DNA, the CDR3 is TGTGCCAGCAGTGAACCCCTAGTGAACACCTTC. It encodes CASSEPLVNTF. Complete variable domain (other parts from reference TRBV2 and TRBJ1-2): EPEVTQTPSHQVTQMGQEVILRCVPISNHLYFYWYRQILGQKVEFLVSFYNNEISEKSEIFDDQFSVERPDGSNFTLKIRSTKLEDSAMYFCASSEPLVNTFGSGTRLTVV.

This clone appeared a few times. The V call is TRBV14, the J call TRBJ2-1; 8 nucleotides line up with TRBD2. CDR3 length: 16 residues. CDR1 is SGHDN and CDR2 is FVKESK in the germline V gene. The V segment lost 1 base and the J segment 6 bases; nucleotides outside the gene matches: 8. The CDR3 loop is CASSQVTAGVINEQFF. As DNA, the CDR3 is TGTGCCAGCAGCCAAGTCACAGCGGGAGTAATCAATGAGCAGTTCTTC.

The chain combines TRBV9 with TRBJ2-1; perhaps TRBD2 as D (5 bases). The CDR3 runs to 13 residues. With 2 bases removed from V and 6 bases from J, the gap between germline ends came to 9 bases. Germline V CDR1 and CDR2: SGDLS, YYNGEE. CDR3 DNA sequence: TGTGCCAGCAGCGTCGGACTGGGCAATGAGCAGTTCTTC. This gives the protein CASSVGLGNEQFF.

This chain connects TRBV11-3 to TRBJ2-2; a possible D gene is TRBD2 (5 bases). The length of the CDR3 is 15 residues. From germline, CDR1 is SGHNT and CDR2 YENEEA. V lost 4 bases and J 7 bases, leaving 16 bases between the germline ends. CDR3 loop: CASSSADPLGGELFF. The CDR3 nucleotides are TGTGCCAGCAGCTCAGCGGACCCGTTAGGCGGGGAGCTGTTTTTT.

The chain joins TRBV29-1 to TRBJ2-3, with D possibly being TRBD2 (6 bases). Trimming removed 7 bases from V and 1 base from J, with 12 bases in between. The CDR3 is made up of 13 amino acids. The germline V gene has CDR1 SQVTM and CDR2 ANQGSEA. In DNA form, the CDR3 reads TGCAGCGGGAGGGTGAGAGGCACAGATACGCAGTATTTT. This translates into CSGRVRGTDTQYF.

This clone was picked up a small number of times. CDR3: CASSQDLGEAVDTQYF. CDR3 in DNA: TGCGCCAGCAGCCAAGATCTCGGGGAGGCGGTAGATACGCAGTATTTT. This chain uses TRBV4-1 with TRBJ2-3; D may be TRBD2 (6 bases). The CDR3 extends over 16 amino acids. Trimming took 0 bases from V and 5 from J, leaving 15 bases between them. The germline gives CDR1 MGHRA, CDR2 YSYEKL.

The CDR3 DNA follows: TGTGCCAGCATGAATGAGGGACACCTCATCCCCTACGAGCAGTACTTC. Protein sequence: CASMNEGHLIPYEQYF. The chain links TRBV2 to TRBJ2-7; tentative D call: TRBD1 (6 bases). CDR1 is SNHLY, CDR2 FYNNEI, per germline. V gave up 7 bases and J gave up 2 bases, with 21 bases separating them. CDR3 length: 16 residues.

This clone was detected once. Other DNA sequences within the sample encode an identical CDR3. V is TRBV7-9 and J is TRBJ1-2; tentatively, D is TRBD1 (6 bases). The CDR3 has 13 residues. Germline V lookup: CDR1 SEHNR, CDR2 FQNEAQ (reference sequence). V lost 2 bases, J lost 5 bases, and 9 bases lay in between. The CDR3 DNA reads TGTGCCAGCAGCTTACGACAGGAATATGGCTACACCTTC. It is translated as CASSLRQEYGYTF.

This clone was counted a single time. This sequence joins TRBV13 and TRBJ1-3, with D perhaps matching TRBD1 (6 bases). Germline V gives CDR1 PRHDT, CDR2 FYEKMQ (reference sequence). Trimming cost V 3 bases and J 4 bases, with 10 bases left between them. CDR3 size: 14 residues. This CDR3 is CASSFGTLGNTIYF. CDR3 DNA sequence: TGTGCCAGCAGCTTTGGGACATTGGGAAACACCATATATTTT.

The chain carries TRBV4-3 and TRBJ1-5, with D possibly being TRBD1 (6 bases). In germline, CDR1 is LGHNA, CDR2 YSLEER. The CDR3 extends over 14 amino acids. V lost 1 base and J lost 10, with 14 bases in between. CDR3 DNA: TGCGCCAGCAGCCAAGGGGGGCGGGGGGAACCCCAGCATTTT. Its translation: CASSQGGRGEPQHF.

The chain joins TRBV6-1 to TRBJ2-1; possibly TRBD2 for D (5 bases). In germline, CDR1 is MNHNS, CDR2 SASEGT. The CDR3 totals 19 residues. Between the trimmed V and J ends, which lost 0 bases and 6 bases, there was a span of 24 bases. CDR3: CASSEAYGELNRSGNEQFF. CDR3 nucleotides: TGTGCCAGCAGTGAAGCGTATGGGGAGCTAAATAGGAGTGGCAATGAGCAGTTCTTC.

This clone came up a few times. A far larger clone is off by one base, so a read error is likely. Other DNA sequences in this specimen translate into the identical CDR3. The V and J genes are TRBV10-2 and TRBJ1-1, with a tentative D call TRBD1 (6 bases). The CDR3 is 13 amino acids. Germline V gene data show CDR1 as WSHSY and CDR2 as SAAADI. The CDR3 here is CASSEDRDTEAFF. The CDR3 region has the DNA TGCGCCAGCAGTGAAGACCGGGACACCGAAGCTTTCTTT.

The rearrangement joins TRBV6-5 to TRBJ2-3; D gene unclear. Germline lookup yields CDR1 MNHEY and CDR2 SVGAGI. Trimming removed 0 bases at V and 5 bases at J, with 9 bases between. The length of the CDR3 is 14 residues. The DNA for the CDR3 is TGTGCCAGCAGTTACTCGATGCCCAGAGATACGCAGTATTTT. Amino acid sequence: CASSYSMPRDTQYF.

This chain connects TRBV2 to TRBJ2-7; possible D gene TRBD1, 6 bases. V lost 8 bases, J lost 2 bases, and 10 bases lay in between. The CDR3 totals 12 residues. CDR1 and CDR2 (germline): SNHLY, FYNNEI. In nucleotides, the CDR3 is TGTGCCAGCGGCCGACAGGCCTACGAGCAGTACTTC. This encodes CASGRQAYEQYF.

The CDR3 loop is CSVDLYQETQYF. For the CDR3, the DNA is TGCAGCGTTGACTTATACCAAGAGACCCAGTACTTC. V gene TRBV29-1 combines with J gene TRBJ2-5; D call uncertain. CDR1 SQVTM and CDR2 ANQGSEA come from the germline V gene. The length of the CDR3 is 12 residues. The V end lost 3 bases, the J end lost 0 bases, and 5 bases lay between the germline ends.

The CDR3: CASSLVGQGLTQYF. The CDR3, as DNA: TGTGCCAGCAGCTTGGTGGGACAGGGATTGACGCAGTATTTT. The chain couples TRBV5-6 to TRBJ2-3; 9 nucleotides agree with TRBD1. Germline trimming cut 0 bases from V and 9 bases from J; bases unmatched to any gene: 5. Germline CDR1 reads SGHDT; CDR2 reads YYEEEE. This CDR3 contains 14 residues.

The chain uses TRBV18 and TRBJ1-5; perhaps TRBD1 as D (6 bases). The CDR3 has 13 amino acids. Between the trimmed V and J ends, which lost 4 bases and 4 bases, there was a span of 8 bases. The germline CDR1 and CDR2 sequences are KGHSH and LQKENI. The CDR3 sequence: CASSQDRNQPQHF. DNA for the CDR3: TGTGCCAGCTCACAGGACAGAAATCAGCCCCAGCATTTT.

This CDR3 reads CASSQEMLRGVNTEAFF. In DNA form, the CDR3 reads TGTGCCAGCAGCCAAGAAATGCTAAGGGGCGTGAACACTGAAGCTTTCTTT. The chain uses TRBV14 and TRBJ1-1; TRBD1 is a possible D gene (5 bases). The V gene's germline CDR1 is SGHDN and CDR2 FVKESK. CDR3 size: 17 residues. Trimming pared 0 bases from V and 0 bases from J, leaving 14 bases between.